This T cell receptor (beta chain) was captured by sequencing in a study of T cell responses to AZD1222 COVID-19 vaccine. Germline CDR1 and CDR2: SGHTA and FQGTGA. The CDR3 is made up of 13 amino acids. V lost 0 bases and J lost 8, with 10 bases in between. The method was immunoSEQ multiplex PCR; TCRdb's version includes in-frame clones alone and lacks a portion of them. The sample carries about 120,000 clones, approximately 93% recorded once. The sequencing used peripheral blood, collected on day 0 of AZD1222 vaccination. The receptor was isolated from an adult in good health. V and J are TRBV7-3 and TRBJ1-2, with D perhaps TRBD1 (5 bases). The CDR3 nucleotides read TGTGCCAGCAGCTTAACGGCTGGGGCGGGCTACACCTTC. Protein product: CASSLTAGAGYTF.